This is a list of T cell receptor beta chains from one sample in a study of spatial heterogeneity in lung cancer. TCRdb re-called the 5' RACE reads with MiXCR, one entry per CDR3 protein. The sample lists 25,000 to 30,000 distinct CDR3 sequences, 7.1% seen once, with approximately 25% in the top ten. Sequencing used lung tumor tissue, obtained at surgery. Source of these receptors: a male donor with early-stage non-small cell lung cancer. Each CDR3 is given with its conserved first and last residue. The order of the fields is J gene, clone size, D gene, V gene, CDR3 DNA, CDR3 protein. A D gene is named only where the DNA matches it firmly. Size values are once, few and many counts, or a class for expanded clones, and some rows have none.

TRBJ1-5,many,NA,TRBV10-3,TGTGCCATCAGCGTCGGAGGGGGAAATCAGCCCCAGCATTTT,CAISVGGGNQPQHF
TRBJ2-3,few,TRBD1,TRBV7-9,TGTGCCAGCAGCTCATCGGACAGGGGGTCGACAGATACGCAGTATTTT,CASSSSDRGSTDTQYF
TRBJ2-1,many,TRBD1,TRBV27,TGTGCCAGCAGTTTTATAGGGACAGGGGGCAATGAGCAGTTCTTC,CASSFIGTGGNEQFF
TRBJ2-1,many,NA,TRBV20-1,TGCAGTGCTCGGAGGGGCGGGCCCCCCTACAATGAGCAGTTCTTC,CSARRGGPPYNEQFF
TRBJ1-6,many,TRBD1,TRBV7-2,TGTGCCAGCAGCGGCCCTCAGGGGGGTTGGTCACCCCTCCACTTT,CASSGPQGGWSPLHF
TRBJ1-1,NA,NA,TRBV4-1,TGCGCCAGCAGCCAGGGGACTCCCTTTTCCCCTGAAGCTTTCTTT,CASSQGTPFSPEAFF
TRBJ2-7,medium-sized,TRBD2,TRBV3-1,TGTGCCAGCAGCCAAGGGGCAGCGGGGACCTCCTACGAGCAGTACTTC,CASSQGAAGTSYEQYF
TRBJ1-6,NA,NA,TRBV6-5,TGTGCCAGCAGTTACTCAACCGCTCTAGGCGGGCCACCCCTCCACTTT,CASSYSTALGGPPLHF
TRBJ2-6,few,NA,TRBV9,TGTGCCAGCTCCTCACCCGCGGCCAACGTCCTGACTTTC,CASSSPAANVLTF
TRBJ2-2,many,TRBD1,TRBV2,TGTGCCAGCAGTGAAAGGGGGCGGACCGGGGAGCTGTTTTTT,CASSERGRTGELFF
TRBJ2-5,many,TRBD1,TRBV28,TGTGCCAGCAGTTTGACAGGGGACCATGGCGTCCAGTACTTC,CASSLTGDHGVQYF
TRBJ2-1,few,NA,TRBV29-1,TGCAGCGTGAGGGGTCTGGAGATCAATGAGCAGTTCTTC,CSVRGLEINEQFF
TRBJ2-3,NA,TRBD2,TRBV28,TGTGCCAGCCAGATCTCTGGCGGGGGGATCCCAAATACGCAGTATTTT,CASQISGGGIPNTQYF
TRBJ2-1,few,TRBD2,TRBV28,TGTGCCAGCCTTGGGAGGGCTAGCGGGTACAATGAGCAGTTCTTC,CASLGRASGYNEQFF
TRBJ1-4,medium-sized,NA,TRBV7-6,TGTGCCAGCAGCTTAGTGGGGGCCACTAATGAAAAACTGTTTTTT,CASSLVGATNEKLFF